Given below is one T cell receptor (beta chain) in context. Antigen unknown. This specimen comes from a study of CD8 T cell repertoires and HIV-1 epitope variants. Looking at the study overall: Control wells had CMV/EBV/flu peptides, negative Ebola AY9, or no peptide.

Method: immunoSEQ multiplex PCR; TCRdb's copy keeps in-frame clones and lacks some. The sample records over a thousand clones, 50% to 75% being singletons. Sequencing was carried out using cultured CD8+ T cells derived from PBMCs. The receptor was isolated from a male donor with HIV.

CDR3: CASSVASSGGETQYF. The CDR3 DNA follows: TGTGCCAGCAGCGTAGCTTCGAGCGGGGGGGAGACCCAGTACTTC. The rearrangement links TRBV9 to TRBJ2-5; 9 nucleotides align to TRBD2. The V gene end was trimmed by 0 bases and the J gene end by 5 bases; junction bases not matched to a gene: 5. Germline V lookup: CDR1 SGDLS, CDR2 YYNGEE. The CDR3 is made up of 15 amino acids.